This TCR beta chain was captured in a study of beta chain features in type 1 diabetes. About the study: Examination of sorted cells across all samples involved 100 million or so cells. Whole-study results and caveats: Significant though moderate, a shortening of TCRB CDR3s appeared in all four CD4+ subsets of Type 1 diabetes patients. Patients with type 1 diabetes carried fewer insertions and had more deletions at their VDJ junctions.

From germline, CDR1 is SGHVS and CDR2 FNYEAQ. V shed 4 bases and J shed 0 bases, with 11 bases lying between them. This CDR3 comprises 15 residues. The isolated RNA, all of it, was reverse transcribed, so expressed TCRB transcripts were what got sequenced. Clones were read by immunoSEQ multiplex PCR, and TCRdb kept only the in-frame ones, dropping some. Here the sample spans 300,000 to 400,000 clones, 9.3% being singletons. In its sample, this clone was seen a few times. The antigen is not known. The source material was central memory CD4+ T cells from blood. This receptor was identified in a man aged 30 to 45 with type 1 diabetes. The chain links TRBV7-6 to TRBJ2-3; TRBD2 is a possible D gene (5 bases). DNA of the CDR3: TGTGCCAGCAGCTCCCGTAGCGCTAGCACAGATACGCAGTATTTT. Amino acid sequence: CASSSRSASTDTQYF.